Below are 28 T cell receptor beta chains sequenced from a single sample in a study of T cell changes during pregnancy in multiple sclerosis. The protocol was immunoSEQ multiplex PCR, while the TCRdb copy is restricted to in-frame clones and leaves out a portion. In the table there are tens of thousands of clones, about nine tenths of which are singletons. The sequenced sample was CD4+ T cells from peripheral blood mononuclear cells, obtained before pregnancy. The receptors originated from a female donor with multiple sclerosis, enrolled in a pregnancy study.

V and J are TRBV7-2 and TRBJ2-7, with TRBD1 matching 9 bases. The CDR3 consists of 15 residues. Germline V gene lookup returns CDR1 SGHTA and CDR2 FQGNSA. V lost 2 bases to trimming and J lost 1 base; unmatched junction nucleotides: 3. Here the CDR3 DNA reads TGTGCCAGCAGCTTATGGGGACAGGGTTCCTACGAGCAGTACTTC. This codes for CASSLWGQGSYEQYF.

This clone has just one count. The gene calls are TRBV5-6 and TRBJ2-1; the D gene is possibly TRBD1 (6 bases). The germline V gene has CDR1 SGHDT and CDR2 YYEEEE. The CDR3 totals 17 residues. Between the trimmed V and J ends, which lost 1 base and 7 bases, there was a span of 21 bases. Written as DNA, the CDR3 is TGTGCCAGCAGCTTGTTGGGGGCTAAATCTACGTTTAATGAGCAGTTCTTC. Translated, it gives CASSLLGAKSTFNEQFF.

The chain is built from TRBV5-1 and TRBJ2-7; 8 nucleotides match TRBD2. The ends lost 2 bases at V and 4 bases at J; junction bases unmatched: 8. The V gene's germline CDR1 is SGHRS and CDR2 YFSETQ. The CDR3 spans 15 residues. CDR3 bases: TGCGCCAGCAGCTTATCCAGCGGGAGTTCGTACGAGCAGTACTTC. It encodes CASSLSSGSSYEQYF.

This chain connects TRBV9 to TRBJ2-3; TRBD2 might be the D (6 bases). CDR3 length: 15 amino acids. The ends were cut back, 0 bases at V and 6 bases at J, with 14 bases in the middle. Germline V gives CDR1 SGDLS, CDR2 YYNGEE. CDR3 sequence: CASSVDVGGVDTQYF. In DNA form, the CDR3 reads TGTGCCAGCAGCGTAGACGTGGGAGGTGTGGATACGCAGTATTTT.

The chain is built from TRBV6-5 and TRBJ2-1; no clear D. This CDR3 is 14 amino acids long. Trimming took off 5 bases at V and 5 bases at J, with 13 bases between the two ends. Germline lookup yields CDR1 MNHEY and CDR2 SVGAGI. Written as DNA, the CDR3 is TGTGCCAGCAGTAGAGAGCCGAGCGACAATGAGCAGTTCTTC. Translated: CASSREPSDNEQFF.

The V call is TRBV27, the J call TRBJ2-5; 10 nucleotides agree with TRBD2. The germline V gene has CDR1 MNHEY and CDR2 SMNVEV (reference sequence). CDR3 length equals 14 residues. V lost 3 bases, J lost 4 bases, and 2 bases stayed unmatched. The CDR3 DNA reads as TGTGCCAGCAGTTTCAGACTAGCGGGAGAGACCCAGTACTTC. Its protein product is CASSFRLAGETQYF.

J is TRBJ1-5 and V is TRBV6-1; D call uncertain. V lost 3 bases to trimming and J lost 0 bases, with 9 bases between them. The CDR3 totals 15 residues. The germline V gene has CDR1 MNHNS and CDR2 SASEGT. CDR3 residues: CASSEGQYSNQPQHF. Written as DNA, the CDR3 is TGTGCCAGCAGTGAGGGCCAGTATAGCAATCAGCCCCAGCATTTT.

The gene calls are TRBV5-3 and TRBJ1-2; 9 nucleotides agree with TRBD1. TRBV5-3 is an open reading frame whose function is uncertain. The CDR3 spans 15 residues. V gave up 1 base and J gave up 4 bases; unmatched junction bases: 5. The CDR3: CARSLPGQGPYGYTF. CDR3 coding DNA: TGTGCCAGAAGCTTGCCGGGACAGGGTCCCTATGGCTACACCTTC.

The chain has TRBV5-1 and TRBJ2-6; 8 positions agree with TRBD1. With 4 bases clipped from V and 0 bases from J, the junction kept 6 bases outside the gene matches. This CDR3 has 17 residues. Per the germline V gene, CDR1 is SGHRS and CDR2 is YFSETQ. The CDR3 coding sequence is TGCGCCAGCAGCACAGGACAGGGACTCTCTGGGGCCAACGTCCTGACTTTC. This encodes CASSTGQGLSGANVLTF.

The V call is TRBV7-2, the J call TRBJ2-5, with TRBD2 matching 10 bases. CDR3 length: 17 amino acids. Germline V gene lookup returns CDR1 SGHTA and CDR2 FQGNSA. V was pared by 2 bases and J by 0 bases, with 6 bases of the junction left unmatched. The CDR3 DNA reads as TGTGCCAGCAGCTTAAATCCTAGCGGGGGTAACCAAGAGACCCAGTACTTC. Its protein product is CASSLNPSGGNQETQYF.

The chain couples TRBV11-3 to TRBJ2-6; a possible D gene is TRBD1 (8 bases). V was clipped by 10 bases and J by 4 bases, with 20 bases between them. Germline loops: CDR1 SGHNT, CDR2 YENEEA. The CDR3 has 16 residues. Written as DNA, the CDR3 is TGTGCCATCTCTGGACAGGGAGGGAAGGGGGCCAACGTCCTGACTTTC. It translates to CAISGQGGKGANVLTF.

The chain links TRBV28 to TRBJ1-2; 7 bases are shared with TRBD1. Germline V gene data show CDR1 as MDHEN and CDR2 as SYDVKM. V lost 2 bases to trimming and J lost 7 bases; unmatched junction nucleotides: 7. The length of the CDR3 is 14 residues. CDR3 residues: CASSLTGAQGGYTF. The CDR3 nucleotides are TGTGCCAGCAGTTTAACAGGGGCGCAGGGTGGCTACACCTTC.

The chain carries TRBV6-1 and TRBJ1-2, with 10 nucleotides matching TRBD1. The trim removed 6 bases at V and 3 bases at J, leaving 4 bases unmatched. Germline V gives CDR1 MNHNS, CDR2 SASEGT. CDR3 size: 14 residues. CDR3 loop: CASSLGTGDYGYTF. CDR3 bases: TGTGCCAGCAGCCTAGGGACAGGGGACTATGGCTACACCTTC.

The chain joins TRBV29-1 to TRBJ2-3; 7 bases fit TRBD1. This CDR3 spans 13 amino acids. V gave up 7 bases and J gave up 4 bases; unmatched junction bases: 8. The germline V gene has CDR1 SQVTM and CDR2 ANQGSEA. The CDR3 nucleotides are TGCAGCGCGGACAACAGGGGAGCAGATACGCAGTATTTT. Its translation is CSADNRGADTQYF.

The gene calls are TRBV30 and TRBJ2-3; D possibly corresponds to TRBD2 (7 bases). V gave up 5 bases and J gave up 4 bases, with 16 bases separating them. This CDR3 is built from 14 residues. In germline, CDR1 is GTSNPN, CDR2 SVGIG (reference sequence). The CDR3 coding sequence is TGTGCCTGGCGATCAGCCGGGGGGCCAGATACGCAGTATTTT. The encoded protein is CAWRSAGGPDTQYF.

The gene calls are TRBV18 and TRBJ2-7, with 9 bases that match TRBD2. The CDR3 has 15 residues. The J segment lost 3 bases and the V segment lost 1 base, leaving 4 bases of the junction unmatched. The germline CDR1 and CDR2 sequences are KGHSH and LQKENI. This CDR3 is CASSPLETSGYEQYF. CDR3 DNA: TGTGCCAGCTCACCACTCGAGACTAGCGGCTACGAGCAGTACTTC. The full variable domain, with the rest looked up from reference TRBV18 and TRBJ2-7, is NAGVMQNPRHLVRRRGQEARLRCSPMKGHSHVYWYRQLPEEGLKFMVYLQKENIIDESGMPKERFSAEFPKEGPSILRIQQVVRGDSAAYFCASSPLETSGYEQYFGPGTRLTVT.

This clone came up once. The genes are TRBV5-8 and TRBJ2-2; 8 bases are a match to TRBD1. The junction had 8 bases not matched to a gene; V was cut back by 4 bases and J by 6 bases. This CDR3 spans 15 amino acids. Germline CDR1 SGHTS, CDR2 YDEGEE. CDR3 region: CASSRYQGAAGELFF. DNA of the CDR3: TGTGCCAGCAGCCGATACCAGGGGGCCGCCGGGGAGCTGTTTTTT.

The rearrangement uses TRBV27 and TRBJ2-1; 9 bases align to TRBD2. The CDR3 has 15 residues. Germline lookup yields CDR1 MNHEY and CDR2 SMNVEV (reference sequence). V trimming: 6 bases; J trimming: 1 base; junction bases outside the gene matches: 4. CDR3 sequence: CASRISGSSYNEQFF. CDR3 in DNA: TGTGCCAGCAGAATTAGCGGGAGTTCCTACAATGAGCAGTTCTTC.

The chain is built from TRBV4-1 and TRBJ1-2; TRBD1 aligns across 7 bases. Germline values: CDR1 MGHRA, CDR2 YSYEKL. Trimming at V came to 1 base and at J to 2 bases, leaving 10 bases not matched to a gene. CDR3 length: 17 amino acids. The CDR3 DNA follows: TGCGCCAGCAGCCAAGTCCCAACTTACAGGGGCAACTATGGCTACACCTTC. It is translated as CASSQVPTYRGNYGYTF.

V and J are TRBV30 and TRBJ2-7; a weak D match, TRBD1 (6 bases). This CDR3 is 13 amino acids long. In germline, CDR1 is GTSNPN, CDR2 SVGIG (reference sequence). V was clipped by 5 bases and J by 6 bases, with 17 bases between them. The CDR3: CAWGRQVNSEQYF. CDR3 in DNA: TGTGCCTGGGGCCGACAGGTCAACTCCGAGCAGTACTTC.

The rearrangement links TRBV9 to TRBJ2-5; TRBD2 is a possible D gene (6 bases). V was shortened by 4 bases and J by 2 bases, with 15 bases between the two germline ends. This CDR3 comprises 15 residues. Germline CDR1 is SGDLS and CDR2 is YYNGEE. The CDR3 spells CASSPQGGRQETQYF. Written as DNA, the CDR3 is TGTGCCAGCAGCCCCCAAGGAGGGCGGCAAGAGACCCAGTACTTC. Based on the CDR3 plus reference TRBV9 and TRBJ2-5, the full variable domain is DSGVTQTPKHLITATGQRVTLRCSPRSGDLSVYWYQQSLDQGLQFLIQYYNGEERAKGNILERFSAQQFPDLHSELNLSSLELGDSALYFCASSPQGGRQETQYFGPGTRLLVL.

V gene TRBV30 combines with J gene TRBJ1-1; D ambiguous. Germline assignment: CDR1 GTSNPN and CDR2 SVGIG (reference sequence). Trimming pared 4 bases from V and 0 bases from J, leaving 6 bases between. There are 12 residues in the CDR3. The CDR3 bases are TGTGCCTGGAACAGATTGAACACTGAAGCTTTCTTT. Its translation is CAWNRLNTEAFF.

The rearrangement links TRBV7-6 to TRBJ2-2; D is unresolved. CDR1 is SGHVS, CDR2 FNYEAQ, per germline. The CDR3 has 16 residues. Between the trimmed V and J ends, which lost 2 bases and 7 bases, there was a span of 17 bases. CDR3 in amino acids: CASSLSLRRRGGELFF. In DNA, the CDR3 is TGTGCCAGCAGCTTAAGTCTTCGCAGACGAGGCGGGGAGCTGTTTTTT.

The gene calls are TRBV6-1 and TRBJ2-1, with 8 bases lining up with TRBD2. The length of the CDR3 is 15 residues. CDR1 is MNHNS, CDR2 SASEGT, per germline. The ends lost 1 base at V and 6 bases at J; junction bases unmatched: 5. In nucleotides, the CDR3 is TGTGCCAGCAGTGAAGTGCGACTAGCGTCCAATGAGCAGTTCTTC. Translation: CASSEVRLASNEQFF.

This chain links TRBV2 with TRBJ1-5; possible D gene TRBD1, 5 bases. V was clipped by 2 bases and J by 5 bases, with 10 bases between them. The CDR3 covers 14 residues. Germline values: CDR1 SNHLY, CDR2 FYNNEI. This CDR3 reads CASSESWGDQPQHF. In DNA form, the CDR3 reads TGTGCCAGCAGTGAATCGTGGGGGGATCAGCCCCAGCATTTT.

The rearrangement joins TRBV25-1 to TRBJ1-2; 7 bases fit TRBD1. Germline CDR1 MGHDK, CDR2 SYGVNS. V lost 4 bases and J lost 8; bases outside the gene matches: 10. This CDR3 spans 14 amino acids. CDR3 residues: CASSARTGAGGYTF. DNA of the CDR3: TGTGCCAGCAGTGCACGAACAGGGGCCGGGGGCTACACCTTC.

The chain uses TRBV7-8 and TRBJ2-7; D is perhaps TRBD2 (7 bases). Germline assignment: CDR1 SGHVS and CDR2 FQNEAQ. V was cut by 6 bases and J by 3 bases, with 21 bases left in between. This CDR3 region has 16 residues. CDR3 residues: CASSQGGAANLYEQYF. CDR3 sequence (DNA): TGTGCCAGCAGTCAAGGGGGGGCTGCCAATCTCTACGAGCAGTACTTC.

The chain recombines TRBV15 with TRBJ2-2, with TRBD2 matching 13 bases. The V and J ends lost 0 bases and 5 bases, in that order; junction bases with no gene match: 12. From germline, CDR1 is LNHNV and CDR2 YYDKDF (reference sequence). The CDR3 spans 20 residues. This chain's CDR3 is CATSRDRWTSGSIITGELFF. CDR3 in DNA: TGTGCCACCAGCAGAGATAGGTGGACTAGCGGGAGTATAATAACCGGGGAGCTGTTTTTT.